A single T cell receptor (beta chain) is shown here with its context. Its target is not known. The data stem from a study of CD8+ T cells in alopecia areata. For the study at large: Treated patients swallowed 5 to 10 mg of oral tofacitinib twice daily. Study-level results: Sharing of TCR sequences between patients (possibly for HLA-related reasons) was less clear than in mice. Higher clonality and more expanded CD8+ clones appeared in lesional than normal scalp.

Extraction of RNA preceded its reverse transcription into cDNA, which served as the sequencing template. The protocol was immunoSEQ multiplex PCR, while the TCRdb copy is restricted to in-frame clones and leaves out a portion. The table records fewer than 100,000 clones, 35% to 50% of them present only once. Collected material from alopecia areata patients comprised lesional scalp punch biopsies and peripheral blood. CDR3 size: 13 residues. Trimming cost V 0 bases and J 5 bases, with 10 bases left between them. The germline V gene encodes CDR1 GTSNPN and CDR2 SVGIG (reference sequence). The genes are TRBV30 and TRBJ2-5; D gene uncertain. Sequencing was carried out using CD4+ T cells sorted from blood. This TCR was sampled from a human donor with alopecia areata. Written as DNA, the CDR3 is TGTGCCTGGAGTGTACGTAGTTGGGAGACCCAGTACTTC. As protein: CAWSVRSWETQYF. The complete variable domain, with remaining parts taken from reference TRBV30 and TRBJ2-5, reads SQTIHQWPATLVQPVGSPLSLECTVEGTSNPNLYWYRQAAGRGLQLLFYSVGIGQISSEVPQNLSASRPQDRQFILSSKKLLLSDSGFYLCAWSVRSWETQYFGPGTRLLVL.